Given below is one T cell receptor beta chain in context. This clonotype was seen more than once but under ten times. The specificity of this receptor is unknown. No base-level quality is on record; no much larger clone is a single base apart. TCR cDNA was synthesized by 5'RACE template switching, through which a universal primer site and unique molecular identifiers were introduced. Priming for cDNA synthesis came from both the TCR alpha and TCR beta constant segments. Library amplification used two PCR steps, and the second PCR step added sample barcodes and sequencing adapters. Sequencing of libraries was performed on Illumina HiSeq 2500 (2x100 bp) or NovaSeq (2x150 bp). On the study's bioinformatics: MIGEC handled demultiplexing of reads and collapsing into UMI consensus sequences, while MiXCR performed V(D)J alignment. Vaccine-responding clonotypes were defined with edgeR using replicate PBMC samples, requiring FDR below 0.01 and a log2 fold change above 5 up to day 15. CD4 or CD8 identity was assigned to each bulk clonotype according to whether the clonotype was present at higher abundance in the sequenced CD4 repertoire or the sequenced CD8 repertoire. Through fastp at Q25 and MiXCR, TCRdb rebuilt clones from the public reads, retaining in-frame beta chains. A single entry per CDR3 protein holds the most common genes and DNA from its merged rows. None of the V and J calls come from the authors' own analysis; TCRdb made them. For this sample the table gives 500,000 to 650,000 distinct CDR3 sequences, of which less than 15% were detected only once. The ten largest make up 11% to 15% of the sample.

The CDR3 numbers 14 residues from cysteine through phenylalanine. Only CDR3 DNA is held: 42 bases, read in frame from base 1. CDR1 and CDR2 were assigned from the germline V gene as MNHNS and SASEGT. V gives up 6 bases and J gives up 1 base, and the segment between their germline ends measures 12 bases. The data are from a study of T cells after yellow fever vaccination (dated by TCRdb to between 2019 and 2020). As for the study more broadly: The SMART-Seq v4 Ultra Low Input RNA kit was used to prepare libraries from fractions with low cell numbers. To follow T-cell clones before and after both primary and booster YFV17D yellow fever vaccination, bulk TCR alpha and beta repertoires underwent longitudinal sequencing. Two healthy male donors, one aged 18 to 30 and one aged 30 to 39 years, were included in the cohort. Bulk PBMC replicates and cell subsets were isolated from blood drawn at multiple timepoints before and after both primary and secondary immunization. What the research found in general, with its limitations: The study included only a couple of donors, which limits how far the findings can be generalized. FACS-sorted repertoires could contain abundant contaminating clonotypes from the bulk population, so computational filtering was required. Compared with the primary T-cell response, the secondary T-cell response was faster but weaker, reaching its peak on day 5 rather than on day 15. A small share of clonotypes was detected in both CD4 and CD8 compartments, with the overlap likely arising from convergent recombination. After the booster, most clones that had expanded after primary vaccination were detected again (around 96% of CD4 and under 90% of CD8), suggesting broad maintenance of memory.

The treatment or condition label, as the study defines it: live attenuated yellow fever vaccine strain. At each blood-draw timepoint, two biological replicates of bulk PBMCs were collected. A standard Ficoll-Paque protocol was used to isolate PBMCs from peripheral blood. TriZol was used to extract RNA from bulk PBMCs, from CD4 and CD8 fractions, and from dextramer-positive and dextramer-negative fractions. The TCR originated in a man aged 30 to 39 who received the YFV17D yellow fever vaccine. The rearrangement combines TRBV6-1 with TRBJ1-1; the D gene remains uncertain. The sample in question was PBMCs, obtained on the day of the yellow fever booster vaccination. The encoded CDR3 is CASRRKNPNTEAFF. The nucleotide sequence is TGTGCCAGCAGACGAAAAAACCCGAACACTGAAGCTTTCTTT.